The text below deals with one TCR beta chain. Antigen: not known. Germline loops: CDR1 SGHVS, CDR2 FQNEAQ. Trimming cost V 1 base and J 1 base; bases outside gene matches: 3. The CDR3 sequence is 16 residues long. TCRdb keeps only in-frame clones here, not all; method: immunoSEQ multiplex PCR. The top ten hold roughly 1.2% of the sample, which has about 38,000 clones, 70% to 90% seen once. The source of the sample is a study of STAT5B mutations in CD4+ large granular lymphocyte leukemia. Whole-study findings and limits: Without HLA matching, higher CD4+ than CD8+ T-LGLL clonality could reflect small sample size.

This TCR derives from a human donor in good health. The rearrangement joins TRBV7-8 to TRBJ1-1; 10 bases map to TRBD1. The sample comprised CD4+ T cells from blood buffy coats. Written as DNA, the CDR3 is TGTGCCAGCAGCTTAGGGGGACAGGGGTGGAACACTGAAGCTTTCTTT. Amino acid sequence: CASSLGGQGWNTEAFF.